Here is one T cell receptor beta chain with its context. Profiled with immunoSEQ multiplex PCR; TCRdb holds only in-frame clones, not every one. The sample carries 200,000 to 250,000 clones, approximately 90% recorded once. This specimen comes from a study of blood T cell repertoires in COVID-19. In the study overall: Some COVID-19 samples were acute and others convalescent; all came from the United States, Italy and Spain. In each case, the material was cDNA or gDNA derived from T cells, B-cell-depleted T cells, or PBMCs.

Cohorts were based on clinical histories the participants reported. Germline-derived CDR1 and CDR2 are KGHDR and SFDVKD. This CDR3 spans 14 amino acids. V shed 5 bases and J 1 base; nucleotides not matched to a gene: 3. Sequenced material: PBMCs or T cells enriched from blood (not recorded which). The source is a man aged 30 to 39 who had recovered from COVID-19. The chain links TRBV24-1 to TRBJ2-5; 7 bases match TRBD2. The CDR3 coding sequence is TGTGCCACCAGTGTTTCGGGGGGCCAAGAGACCCAGTACTTC. The encoded protein is CATSVSGGQETQYF.